Following are 5 T cell receptor beta chains from one sample sequenced in a study of OX40 agonist ivuxolimab in advanced cancers. The library was generated by the immunoSEQ multiplex PCR assay. TCRdb took over this immuneACCESS table, retaining in-frame rearrangements with V and J assigned. Such tables are incomplete; in checked studies, under half of the missing clones stem from an unresolved V gene, and the remainder is unexplained. The sample records some 28,000 clones, around three quarters of which are singletons. The ten top clones hold more than 14% of the sample. Here the sequenced sample was CD4+ or CD8+ T cells sorted from blood, taken in a trial of the OX40 agonist ivuxolimab. Receptor source: an adult with an advanced solid tumor such as melanoma, head and neck, liver or kidney cancer.

A single count supports this clone. The chain couples TRBV5-1 to TRBJ2-7; TRBD1 aligns across 8 bases. The germline CDR1 and CDR2 sequences are SGHRS and YFSETQ. The V and J ends lost 0 bases and 4 bases, in that order; junction bases with no gene match: 6. This CDR3 is 15 amino acids long. CDR3 residues: CASSLGAGGWYEQYF. CDR3 nucleotide sequence: TGCGCCAGCAGCTTGGGGGCAGGGGGCTGGTACGAGCAGTACTTC.

The CDR3 spells CASGPSGGAYEQYF. Written as DNA, the CDR3 is TGTGCTAGTGGCCCCAGCGGGGGAGCCTACGAGCAGTACTTC. The chain is built from TRBV12-5 and TRBJ2-7, with 8 bases that match TRBD2. Germline CDR1 is LGHNT and CDR2 is FRNRAP. The CDR3 spans 14 residues. V lost 6 bases, J lost 2 bases, and 6 bases stayed unmatched.

The V call is TRBV10-2, the J call TRBJ2-7; no clear D gene. The V gene's germline CDR1 is WSHSY and CDR2 SAAADI. This CDR3 region has 12 residues. Deletions cut 3 bases from V and 6 bases from J, with 9 bases between. The CDR3 spells CASSDYTIEQYF. The CDR3 nucleotides read TGCGCCAGCAGTGACTACACCATCGAGCAGTACTTC.

This sequence joins TRBV4-1 and TRBJ1-2, with unresolved D. CDR3 size: 15 residues. V was cut by 0 bases and J by 3 bases, with 11 bases left in between. From germline, CDR1 is MGHRA and CDR2 YSYEKL. The CDR3 sequence: CASSQDRKTYYGYTF. DNA for the CDR3: TGCGCCAGCAGCCAAGATCGAAAAACCTACTATGGCTACACCTTC.

CDR3 nucleotide sequence: TGTGCCAGCAGCTTAGCCGCCCCTTTACGTCTACCACGGGCCTCCTACGAGCAGTACTTC. Protein: CASSLAAPLRLPRASYEQYF. The chain couples TRBV7-8 to TRBJ2-7; D unresolved. The V end was cut by 0 bases, the J end by 0 bases, with 24 bases between. The CDR3 covers 20 residues. The germline V gene encodes CDR1 SGHVS and CDR2 FQNEAQ.